The 32 T cell receptor beta chains below were found in one sample sequenced in a study of CD8+CD57+ T cells in acquired aplastic anemia. Genomic DNA templated the TCR beta VDJ and CDR3 profiling. TCRdb re-called the reads through MiXCR, storing one row per CDR3 protein. The table records under 150,000 distinct CDR3 sequences, 41% of them present only once. The sample taken for sequencing was sorted CD4+, CD8+, or CD8+CD57+ T cells (not recorded which) from PBMCs. Receptors originate from a human donor in good health, serving as a control.

The chain carries TRBV15 and TRBJ2-2, with D perhaps matching TRBD1 or TRBD2 (6 bases each). Trimming left V 2 bases short and J 9 bases short, with 19 bases between. CDR3 length equals 16 residues. Germline assignment: CDR1 LNHNV and CDR2 YYDKDF (reference sequence). DNA for the CDR3: TGTGCCACCAGCAGAAGGGGGGATTATCTGTTCCGGGAGCTGTTTTTT. Encoded protein: CATSRRGDYLFRELFF.

The rearrangement uses TRBV12-3 or TRBV12-4 and TRBJ2-7; 9 bases match TRBD1. V gave up 5 bases and J gave up 2 bases; unmatched junction bases: 4. CDR3 size: 14 residues. CDR3 in DNA: TGTGCCAGCAGTACCACAGGGGGCACCTACGAGCAGTACTTC. Amino acid sequence: CASSTTGGTYEQYF.

This chain connects TRBV19 to TRBJ2-2, with 8 bases lining up with TRBD2. Losses at the gene ends were 6 bases for V and 5 bases for J; bases not matched to a gene: 5. The CDR3 runs 14 residues. Germline CDR1 reads LNHDA; CDR2 reads SQIVND (reference sequence). CDR3 sequence (DNA): TGTGCCAGTAGGGTCGGGAGGGGGACCGGGGAGCTGTTTTTT. Its translation: CASRVGRGTGELFF.

This clonotype came up many times. V usage is TRBV19 and J usage is TRBJ2-2, with D perhaps assigned TRBD1 or TRBD2 (5 bases each). Trimming cost V 3 bases and J 3 bases, with 14 bases left between them. The CDR3 has 16 amino acids. Germline loops: CDR1 LNHDA, CDR2 SQIVND (reference sequence). The CDR3 nucleotides are TGTGCCAGTAGTATTGTTCAGGGCGGGCACACCGGGGAGCTGTTTTTT. This sequence encodes CASSIVQGGHTGELFF.

Of note for this clonotype: Given the absence of the conserved phenylalanine or tryptophan at the CDR3 end, a read error is likely. The J gene is TRBJ1-3, the V gene TRBV4-1; D unresolved. Between the trimmed V and J ends, which lost 7 bases and 4 bases, there was a span of 17 bases. The germline CDR1 and CDR2 sequences are MGHRA and YSYEKL. The CDR3 sequence is 15 residues long. CDR3 loop: CASNSDLDSGNTIYL. CDR3 nucleotides: TGCGCCAGCAACTCGGACCTCGACTCGGGAAACACCATATATCTT.

This chain uses TRBV2 with TRBJ2-1; 9 positions agree with TRBD2. With V trimmed by 4 bases and J by 4 bases, 20 bases remained unmatched. The germline gives CDR1 SNHLY, CDR2 FYNNEI. The CDR3 loop spans 20 amino acids. CDR3 loop: CASSARRGEASGILYNEQFF. The CDR3 bases are TGTGCCAGCAGTGCCCGCAGGGGTGAGGCTAGCGGGATACTTTACAATGAGCAGTTCTTC.

The chain combines TRBV29-1 with TRBJ2-1; perhaps TRBD1 as D (6 bases). The CDR3 spans 13 residues. CDR1 and CDR2 from the germline V gene are SQVTM and ANQGSEA. Trimming pared 5 bases from V and 7 bases from J, leaving 15 bases between. The CDR3 bases are TGCAGCGTTAGGCAGGGGAATATGAATGAGCAGTTCTTC. Encoded protein: CSVRQGNMNEQFF.

The chain recombines TRBV5-5 with TRBJ1-2; 8 positions agree with TRBD1. Germline lookup yields CDR1 SGHKS and CDR2 YYEKEE (reference sequence). Losses at the gene ends were 5 bases for V and 4 bases for J; bases not matched to a gene: 7. This CDR3 has 14 residues. The CDR3 DNA is TGTGCCAGCAGGCGCACAGGGGGTGGCTATGGCTACACCTTC. Translated, it gives CASRRTGGGYGYTF.

This clonotype was recorded many times. One junction end does not reproduce the germline sequence, and a read error may be involved. The rearrangement joins TRBV2 to TRBJ1-1; perhaps TRBD1 as D (6 bases). Germline CDR1 is SNHLY and CDR2 is FYNNEI. The CDR3 loop spans 15 amino acids. The CDR3 region is CASSAIQGLNTEAFF. The CDR3 nucleotides are TGTGCCAGCAGTGCCATACAGGGTCTGAATACTGAAGCTTTCTTT.

This clonotype was seen many times. The CDR3 coding sequence is TGTGCCAGCAGCCAGGGGTCTAACTACGAGCAGTACTTC. Its protein is CASSQGSNYEQYF. The chain couples TRBV7-9 to TRBJ2-7; maybe TRBD1 (6 bases). The CDR3 is made up of 13 amino acids. CDR1 SEHNR and CDR2 FQNEAQ come from the germline V gene (reference sequence). The germline V and J ends were trimmed by 5 bases and 3 bases, with 11 bases remaining between them.

The genes are TRBV6-5 and TRBJ1-2; D perhaps matches TRBD1 (6 bases). Trimming stripped 3 bases from V and 5 bases from J, with 13 bases between. Germline V gene lookup returns CDR1 MNHEY and CDR2 SVGAGI. The CDR3 consists of 14 residues. The CDR3 bases are TGTGCCAGCAGTTATCGGACAGCAGGTTATGGCTACACCTTC. It codes for CASSYRTAGYGYTF.

This clonotype appeared many times. The rearrangement uses TRBV19 and TRBJ1-2; D possibly corresponds to TRBD1 (5 bases). Trimming shortened V by 7 bases and J by 1 base, and 7 bases separated the two germline ends. Germline lookup yields CDR1 LNHDA and CDR2 SQIVND (reference sequence). The CDR3 has 12 residues. CDR3 sequence (DNA): TGTGCCAGTACGGGACTTAACTATGGCTACACCTTC. Translated, it gives CASTGLNYGYTF.

Only one count was recorded for this clonotype. A read error may explain this, as a much larger clone is one base away. The chain combines TRBV30 with TRBJ2-3; D might be TRBD2 (5 bases). The CDR3 contains 14 residues. Trimming took 5 bases from V and 2 from J, leaving 14 bases between them. Germline V gene data show CDR1 as GTSNPN and CDR2 as SVGIG (reference sequence). CDR3 sequence (DNA): TGTGCCTGGCAGGACTGTTTACCCACAGATACGCAGTATTTT. Its protein product is CAWQDCLPTDTQYF.

This chain uses TRBV10-3 with TRBJ1-4; no clear D gene. Per germline, CDR1 ENHRY and CDR2 SYGVKD. Trimming removed 9 bases from V and 5 bases from J, with 13 bases in between. The CDR3 covers 13 residues. This chain's CDR3 is CAIATGRNEKLFF. As DNA, the CDR3 is TGTGCCATTGCGACCGGGAGGAATGAAAAACTGTTTTTT.

As for this clonotype: The junction differs from germline at one of its ends, possibly a read error. This chain uses TRBV2 with TRBJ2-3, with a weak D call TRBD1 (5 bases). This CDR3 is 16 amino acids long. Germline V gene lookup returns CDR1 SNHLY and CDR2 FYNNEI. The CDR3 spells CASGAGVAGSLDTRYF. The CDR3, as DNA: TGTGCCAGCGGGGCCGGAGTAGCCGGTTCTTTGGATACGCGGTATTTT.

This clonotype was counted only a few times. V usage is TRBV10-3 and J usage is TRBJ2-1, with TRBD1 matching 7 bases. V lost 6 bases to trimming and J lost 5 bases; unmatched junction nucleotides: 1. The CDR3 extends over 12 amino acids. Germline-derived CDR1 and CDR2 are ENHRY and SYGVKD. The CDR3 sequence: CAIRDRDNEQFF. CDR3 DNA sequence: TGTGCCATCAGAGACAGGGACAATGAGCAGTTCTTC.

V and J are TRBV19 and TRBJ1-5; D possibly corresponds to TRBD1 (5 bases). The V gene's germline CDR1 is LNHDA and CDR2 SQIVND (reference sequence). The CDR3 has 13 amino acids. V was pared by 3 bases and J by 5 bases, with 8 bases between. In nucleotides, the CDR3 is TGTGCCAGTAGTATTCGCAGGGATCAGCCCCAGCATTTT. Amino acids: CASSIRRDQPQHF.

This clonotype occurred many times. The V and J genes are TRBV5-4 and TRBJ2-1, with 8 bases identical to TRBD2. The V gene's germline CDR1 is SGHNT and CDR2 YYREEE (reference sequence). Germline trimming cut 3 bases from V and 6 bases from J; bases unmatched to any gene: 8. The CDR3 spans 15 residues. For the CDR3, the DNA is TGTGCCAGCAGCTCCCGACTAGCGCGAAGCAATGAGCAGTTCTTC. Its translation: CASSSRLARSNEQFF.

Ten or more counts support this clonotype. The chain employs TRBV7-6 and TRBJ1-1, with D perhaps matching TRBD1 (6 bases). The CDR3 loop spans 13 amino acids. Per germline, CDR1 SGHVS and CDR2 FNYEAQ. With 5 bases removed from V and 1 base from J, the gap between germline ends came to 8 bases. CDR3 DNA sequence: TGTGCCAGCAGCATGACAGGGAACACTGAAGCTTTCTTT. It specifies CASSMTGNTEAFF. Based on the CDR3 plus reference TRBV7-6 and TRBJ1-1, the full variable domain is GAGVSQSPRYKVTKRGQDVALRCDPISGHVSLYWYRQALGQGPEFLTYFNYEAQQDKSGLPNDRFSAERPEGSISTLTIQRTEQRDSAMYRCASSMTGNTEAFFGQGTRLTVV.

The V call is TRBV7-8, the J call TRBJ2-7, with D perhaps matching TRBD1 or TRBD2 (5 bases each). The CDR3 is 14 amino acids. The germline CDR1 and CDR2 sequences are SGHVS and FQNEAQ. V gave up 6 bases and J gave up 1 base, with 13 bases separating them. DNA for the CDR3: TGTGCCAGCAGAACGGGGCCAGGTTCCTACGAGCAGTACTTC. Translation gives CASRTGPGSYEQYF. Using reference TRBV7-8 and TRBJ2-7 for the parts outside the CDR3, the full variable domain is GAGVSQSPRYKVAKRGQDVALRCDPISGHVSLFWYQQALGQGPEFLTYFQNEAQLDKSGLPSDRFFAERPEGSVSTLKIQRTQQEDSAVYLCASRTGPGSYEQYFGPGTRLTVT.

This clonotype was observed many times. The CDR3 DNA sequence: TGTGCCAGCAGTCCCCGGGGACGGAGGTACCAAGAGACCCAGTACTTC. Amino acid sequence: CASSPRGRRYQETQYF. V usage is TRBV25-1 and J usage is TRBJ2-5; D may correspond to TRBD1 or TRBD2 (5 bases each). The V gene lost 5 bases and the J gene lost 0 bases, with 16 bases spanning the gap. In germline, CDR1 is MGHDK, CDR2 SYGVNS. The CDR3 extends over 16 amino acids.

At least ten counts were recorded for this clonotype. The chain is built from TRBV6-5 and TRBJ1-2; 7 bases are shared with TRBD1. CDR3 length: 14 residues. V was clipped by 4 bases and J by 8 bases; unmatched bases: 10. Germline V gene sequence: CDR1 MNHEY, CDR2 SVGAGI. The CDR3 loop is CASSWTGQGGGYTF. CDR3 sequence (DNA): TGTGCCAGCAGTTGGACAGGCCAAGGTGGGGGCTACACCTTC.

This clonotype has more than one count but fewer than ten. The chain employs TRBV28 and TRBJ1-4; no clear D gene. CDR3 size: 13 residues. Trimming removed 5 bases from V and 4 bases from J, with 8 bases in between. The germline V gene has CDR1 MDHEN and CDR2 SYDVKM. CDR3 in amino acids: CASSVRINEKLFF. The DNA of the CDR3 is TGTGCCAGCAGTGTCAGGATTAATGAAAAACTGTTTTTT.

Concerning this clonotype itself: As the CDR3 is not closed by the conserved phenylalanine or tryptophan, this likely results from a read error. Because the CDR3's place on the DNA is in doubt, the DNA is left out and the CDR3 is given as listed by TCRdb. CDR3 in amino acids: CASSEVRGG. This chain links TRBV10-2 with TRBJ1-4; the table's TRBD1 call for D was not verified on the DNA. The CDR3 is 9 amino acids long, termini counted. Per the germline V gene, CDR1 is WSHSY and CDR2 is SAAADI.

On this clonotype: One junction end does not reproduce the germline sequence, and a read error may be involved. The gene calls are TRBV20-1 and TRBJ1-4; D is unresolved. The length of the CDR3 is 16 residues. Germline CDR1 is DFQATT and CDR2 is SNEGSKA (reference sequence). This chain's CDR3 is CSARAYRGATNEKLLF. In DNA, the CDR3 is TGCAGTGCTAGAGCCTACCGGGGTGCAACTAATGAAAAACTGCTTTTT.

V and J are TRBV7-9 and TRBJ2-1; D ambiguous. The V gene lost 3 bases and the J gene lost 9 bases, with 9 bases spanning the gap. Germline CDR1 SEHNR, CDR2 FQNEAQ (reference sequence). This CDR3 is built from 12 residues. CDR3 residues: CASSFRASEQFF. CDR3 in DNA: TGTGCCAGCAGCTTCCGGGCTAGTGAGCAGTTCTTC.

The table lists this clonotype with many counts. The chain uses TRBV4-1 and TRBJ2-5; possible D gene TRBD2, 5 bases. Germline CDR1 reads MGHRA; CDR2 reads YSYEKL. The CDR3 is made up of 17 amino acids. The ends were cut back, 3 bases at V and 5 bases at J, with 22 bases in the middle. The CDR3 loop is CASSQVGAPLPRETQYF. In DNA, the CDR3 is TGCGCCAGCAGCCAGGTGGGAGCCCCCCTCCCGCGGGAGACCCAGTACTTC.

The table lists this clonotype with many counts. The chain couples TRBV20-1 to TRBJ2-1, with 12 bases matching TRBD2. V was clipped by 0 bases and J by 2 bases; unmatched bases: 5. This CDR3 has 17 amino acids. Germline assignment: CDR1 DFQATT and CDR2 SNEGSKA (reference sequence). Here the CDR3 DNA reads TGCAGTGCTAGAGATCTGACTAGCGGGGGACCCTACAATGAGCAGTTCTTC. Translation: CSARDLTSGGPYNEQFF.

V gene TRBV7-2 combines with J gene TRBJ1-5; perhaps TRBD1 as D (6 bases). The CDR3 is 11 residues long. The germline V gene has CDR1 SGHTA and CDR2 FQGNSA. Trimming removed 5 bases from V and 11 bases from J, with 10 bases in between. The CDR3 nucleotides read TGTGCCAGCAGCAAAGGGGGGGCCCAGCATTTT. Translating it yields CASSKGGAQHF.

The chain uses TRBV7-9 and TRBJ1-1; no definite D call. The CDR3 is made up of 13 amino acids. Per germline, CDR1 SEHNR and CDR2 FQNEAQ (reference sequence). V was shortened by 6 bases and J by 3 bases, with 11 bases between the two germline ends. The CDR3 sequence: CASSPQEDTEAFF. The CDR3 DNA reads TGTGCCAGCAGTCCCCAGGAGGACACTGAAGCTTTCTTT.

On this clonotype: No conserved phenylalanine or tryptophan is present at the end of the CDR3, so a read error is the likely explanation. The chain joins TRBV2 to TRBJ1-4, with 10 bases identical to TRBD1. Trimming removed 1 base from V and 7 bases from J; junction bases left unmatched: 0. Germline V gives CDR1 SNHLY, CDR2 FYNNEI. There are 14 residues in the CDR3. The chain's CDR3 is CASSEGTGGEKLFL. DNA of the CDR3: TGTGCCAGCAGTGAAGGGACAGGGGGTGAAAAACTGTTTCTT.

Only a few counts were recorded for this clonotype. The chain carries TRBV30 and TRBJ2-5, with 9 bases identical to TRBD2. J gave up 4 bases and V 2 bases, and 8 bases lay outside the gene matches. The germline V gene has CDR1 GTSNPN and CDR2 SVGIG (reference sequence). The CDR3 spans 15 residues. The CDR3 coding sequence is TGTGCCTGGAGTTTGCGGGGGGGCAGGGTAGAGACCCAGTACTTC. As protein: CAWSLRGGRVETQYF.